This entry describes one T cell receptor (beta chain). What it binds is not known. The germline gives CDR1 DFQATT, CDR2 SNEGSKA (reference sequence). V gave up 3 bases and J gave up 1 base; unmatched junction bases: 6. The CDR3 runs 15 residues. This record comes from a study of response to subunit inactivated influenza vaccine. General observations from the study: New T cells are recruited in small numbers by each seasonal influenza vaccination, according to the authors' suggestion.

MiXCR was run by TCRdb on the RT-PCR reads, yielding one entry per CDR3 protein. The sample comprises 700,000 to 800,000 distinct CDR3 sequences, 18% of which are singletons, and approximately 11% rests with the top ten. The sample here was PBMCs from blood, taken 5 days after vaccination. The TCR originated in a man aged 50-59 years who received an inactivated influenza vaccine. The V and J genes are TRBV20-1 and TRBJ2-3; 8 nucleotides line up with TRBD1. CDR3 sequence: CSARDRVMGTDTQYF. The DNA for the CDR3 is TGCAGTGCTAGGGACAGGGTAATGGGCACAGATACGCAGTATTTT.